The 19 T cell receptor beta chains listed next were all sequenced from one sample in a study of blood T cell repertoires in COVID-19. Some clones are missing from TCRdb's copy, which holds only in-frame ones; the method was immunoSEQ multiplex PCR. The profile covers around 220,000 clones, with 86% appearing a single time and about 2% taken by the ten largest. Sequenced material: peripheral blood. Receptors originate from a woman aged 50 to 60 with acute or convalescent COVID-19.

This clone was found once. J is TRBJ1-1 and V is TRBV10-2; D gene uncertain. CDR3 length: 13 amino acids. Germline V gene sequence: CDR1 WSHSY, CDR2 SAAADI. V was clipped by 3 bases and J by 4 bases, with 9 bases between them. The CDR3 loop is CASSELGSTEAFF. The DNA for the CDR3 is TGCGCCAGCAGTGAATTGGGGAGCACTGAAGCTTTCTTT.

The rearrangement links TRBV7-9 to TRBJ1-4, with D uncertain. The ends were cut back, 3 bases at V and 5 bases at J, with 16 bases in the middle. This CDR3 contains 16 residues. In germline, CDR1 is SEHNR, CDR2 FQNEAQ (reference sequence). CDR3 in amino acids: CASSFPPTGRNEKLFF. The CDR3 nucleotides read TGTGCCAGCAGCTTTCCGCCGACGGGGAGGAATGAAAAACTGTTTTTT.

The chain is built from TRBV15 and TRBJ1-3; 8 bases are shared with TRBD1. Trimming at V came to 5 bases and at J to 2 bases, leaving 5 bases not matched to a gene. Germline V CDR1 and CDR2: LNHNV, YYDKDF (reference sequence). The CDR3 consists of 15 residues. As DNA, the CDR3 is TGTGCCACCAGCCCTAAGACAGGGGCTGGAAACACCATATATTTT. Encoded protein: CATSPKTGAGNTIYF.

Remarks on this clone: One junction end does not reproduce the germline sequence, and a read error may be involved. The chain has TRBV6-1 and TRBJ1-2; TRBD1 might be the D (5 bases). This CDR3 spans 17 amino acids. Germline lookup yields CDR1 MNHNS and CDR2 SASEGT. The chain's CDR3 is CASSGPNRSPRNYGHTF. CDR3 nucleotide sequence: TGTGCCAGCAGTGGGCCCAACAGGTCCCCACGAAACTATGGCCACACCTTC.

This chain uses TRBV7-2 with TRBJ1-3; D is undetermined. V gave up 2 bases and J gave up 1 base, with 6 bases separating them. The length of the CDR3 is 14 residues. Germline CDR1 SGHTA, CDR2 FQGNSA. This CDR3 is CASSLQTSGNTIYF. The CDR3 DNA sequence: TGTGCCAGCAGCTTACAGACTTCTGGAAACACCATATATTTT. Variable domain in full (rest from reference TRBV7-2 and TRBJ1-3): GAGVSQSPSNKVTEKGKDVELRCDPISGHTALYWYRQSLGQGLEFLIYFQGNSAPDKSGLPSDRFSAERTGGSVSTLTIQRTQQEDSAVYLCASSLQTSGNTIYFGEGSWLTVV.

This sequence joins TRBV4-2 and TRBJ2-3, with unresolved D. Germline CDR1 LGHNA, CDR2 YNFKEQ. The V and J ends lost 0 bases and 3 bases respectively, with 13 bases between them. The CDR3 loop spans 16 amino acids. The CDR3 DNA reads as TGTGCCAGCAGCCAAGATAAAAAGACTCGAACAGATACGCAGTATTTT. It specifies CASSQDKKTRTDTQYF.

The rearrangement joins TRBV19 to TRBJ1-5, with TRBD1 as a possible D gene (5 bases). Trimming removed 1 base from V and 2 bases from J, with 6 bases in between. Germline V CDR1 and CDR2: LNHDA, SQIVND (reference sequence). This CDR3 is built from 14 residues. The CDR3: CASSIVGGNQPQHF. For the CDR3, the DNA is TGTGCCAGTAGTATAGTAGGGGGCAATCAGCCCCAGCATTTT. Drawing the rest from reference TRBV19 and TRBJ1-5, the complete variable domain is DGGITQSPKYLFRKEGQNVTLSCEQNLNHDAMYWYRQDPGQGLRLIYYSQIVNDFQKGDIAEGYSVSREKKESFPLTVTSAQKNPTAFYLCASSIVGGNQPQHFGDGTRLSIL.

The CDR3 nucleotides read TGTGCCAGCAGGATAGTGAGGGCAGTGAACACTGAAGCTTTCTTT. This gives the protein CASRIVRAVNTEAFF. J is TRBJ1-1 and V is TRBV6-5; no definite D call. The CDR3 sequence is 15 residues long. V lost 6 bases and J 0 bases, leaving 14 bases between the germline ends. Germline V lookup: CDR1 MNHEY, CDR2 SVGAGI.

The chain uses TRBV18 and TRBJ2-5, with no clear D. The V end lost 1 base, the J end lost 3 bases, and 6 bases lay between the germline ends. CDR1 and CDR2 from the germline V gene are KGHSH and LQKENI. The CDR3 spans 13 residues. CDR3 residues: CASSPLREETQYF. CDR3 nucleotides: TGTGCCAGCTCACCACTAAGAGAAGAGACCCAGTACTTC. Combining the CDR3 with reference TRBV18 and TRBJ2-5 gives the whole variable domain NAGVMQNPRHLVRRRGQEARLRCSPMKGHSHVYWYRQLPEEGLKFMVYLQKENIIDESGMPKERFSAEFPKEGPSILRIQQVVRGDSAAYFCASSPLREETQYFGPGTRLLVL.

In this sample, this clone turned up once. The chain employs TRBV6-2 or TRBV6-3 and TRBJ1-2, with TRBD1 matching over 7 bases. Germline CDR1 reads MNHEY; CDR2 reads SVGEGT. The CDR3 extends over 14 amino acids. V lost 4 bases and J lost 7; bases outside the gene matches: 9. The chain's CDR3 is CASSSGQARSGYTF. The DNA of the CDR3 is TGTGCCAGCAGTTCCGGACAGGCCCGATCTGGCTACACCTTC.

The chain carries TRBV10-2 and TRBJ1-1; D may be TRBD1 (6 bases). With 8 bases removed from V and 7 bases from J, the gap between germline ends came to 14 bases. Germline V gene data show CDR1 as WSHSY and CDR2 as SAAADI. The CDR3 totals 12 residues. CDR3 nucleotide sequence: TGCGCCAGCGGGGAACTGACAGGTGAAGCTTTCTTT. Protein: CASGELTGEAFF.

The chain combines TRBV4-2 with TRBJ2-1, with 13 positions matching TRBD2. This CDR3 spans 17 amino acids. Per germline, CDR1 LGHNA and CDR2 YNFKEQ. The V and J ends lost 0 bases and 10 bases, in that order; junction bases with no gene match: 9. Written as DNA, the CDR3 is TGTGCCAGCAGCCAAGATCCGACCGGACTAGCGGGGGTGGAGCAGTTCTTC. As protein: CASSQDPTGLAGVEQFF.

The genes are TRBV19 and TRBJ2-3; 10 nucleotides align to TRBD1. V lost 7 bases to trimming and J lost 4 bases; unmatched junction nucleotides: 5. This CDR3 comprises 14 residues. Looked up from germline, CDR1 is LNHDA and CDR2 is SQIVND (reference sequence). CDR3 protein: CASKGTGAADTQYF. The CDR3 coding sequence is TGTGCCAGTAAGGGGACAGGGGCCGCAGATACGCAGTATTTT.

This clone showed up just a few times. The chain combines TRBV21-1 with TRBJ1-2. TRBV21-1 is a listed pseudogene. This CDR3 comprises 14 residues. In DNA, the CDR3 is TGTGCCAGCAGCAAACCGGGTTTTGGGTATGGCTACACCTTC. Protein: CASSKPGFGYGYTF.

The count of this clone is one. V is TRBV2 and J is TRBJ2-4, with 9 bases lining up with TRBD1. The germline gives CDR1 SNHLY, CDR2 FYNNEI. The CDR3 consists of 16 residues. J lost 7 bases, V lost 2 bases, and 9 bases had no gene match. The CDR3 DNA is TGTGCCAGCAGTGAACCCCGACAGGGGGGTAGGAACATTCAGTACTTC. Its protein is CASSEPRQGGRNIQYF.

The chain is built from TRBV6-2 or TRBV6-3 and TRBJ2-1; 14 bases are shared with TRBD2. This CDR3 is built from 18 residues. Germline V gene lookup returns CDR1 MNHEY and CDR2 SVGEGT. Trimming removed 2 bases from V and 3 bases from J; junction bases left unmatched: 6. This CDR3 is CASSYQGLAGESYNEQFF. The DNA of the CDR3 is TGTGCCAGCAGTTACCAGGGACTAGCGGGAGAGAGCTACAATGAGCAGTTCTTC.

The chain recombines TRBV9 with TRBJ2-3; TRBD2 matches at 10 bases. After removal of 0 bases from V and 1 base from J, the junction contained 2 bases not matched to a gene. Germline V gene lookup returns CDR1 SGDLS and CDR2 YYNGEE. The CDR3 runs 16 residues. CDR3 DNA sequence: TGTGCCAGCAGCGTAGGCGGGACTAGCGGCACAGATACGCAGTATTTT. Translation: CASSVGGTSGTDTQYF.

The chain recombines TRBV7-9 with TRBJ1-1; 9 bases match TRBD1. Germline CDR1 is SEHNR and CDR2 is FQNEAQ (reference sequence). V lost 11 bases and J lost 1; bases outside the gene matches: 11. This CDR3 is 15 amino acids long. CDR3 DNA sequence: TGTGCCTTGGGGACAGGGAGCCTGGGGAACACTGAAGCTTTCTTT. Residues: CALGTGSLGNTEAFF.

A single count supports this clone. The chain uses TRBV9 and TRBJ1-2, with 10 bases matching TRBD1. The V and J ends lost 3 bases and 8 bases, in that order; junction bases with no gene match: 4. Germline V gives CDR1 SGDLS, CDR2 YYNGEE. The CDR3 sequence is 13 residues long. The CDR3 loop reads CASSGRTGGGYTF. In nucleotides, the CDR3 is TGTGCCAGCAGCGGCAGGACAGGGGGAGGCTACACCTTC.